What follows are 24 T cell receptor beta chains derived from one specimen sequenced in a study of blood T cell repertoires in COVID-19. The protocol was immunoSEQ multiplex PCR, while the TCRdb copy is restricted to in-frame clones and leaves out a portion. The sample lists about 190,000 clones; nearly 90% were seen once. The specimen sequenced was peripheral blood. The receptors derive from a man aged 45-60 years with acute or convalescent COVID-19.

The chain is built from TRBV6-2 or TRBV6-3 and TRBJ2-1, with D possibly being TRBD2 (6 bases). The CDR3 is 16 amino acids. Between the trimmed V and J ends, which lost 4 bases and 0 bases, there was a span of 13 bases. CDR1 is MNHEY and CDR2 is SVGEGT in the germline V gene. The CDR3 DNA follows: TGTGCCAGCAGTTTAGCCTCTAGCGCCTCCTACAATGAGCAGTTCTTC. This sequence encodes CASSLASSASYNEQFF.

This rearrangement joins TRBV7-9 to TRBJ2-1, with TRBD2 identical over 7 bases. The CDR3 length is 15 residues. In germline, CDR1 is SEHNR, CDR2 FQNEAQ (reference sequence). V was clipped by 3 bases and J by 9 bases; unmatched bases: 11. CDR3 in amino acids: CASSLTSSLSLEQFF. The CDR3 nucleotides read TGTGCCAGCAGCTTGACTAGCTCCCTATCACTTGAGCAGTTCTTC.

The chain links TRBV27 to TRBJ1-5; TRBD1 agrees at 8 bases. CDR3 size: 15 residues. V shed 0 bases and J 3 bases; nucleotides not matched to a gene: 1. The germline CDR1 and CDR2 sequences are MNHEY and SMNVEV (reference sequence). CDR3 residues: CASSLSTGANQPQHF. The CDR3, as DNA: TGTGCCAGCAGTTTATCGACAGGGGCCAATCAGCCCCAGCATTTT.

This chain joins TRBV10-3 and TRBJ2-7, with D possibly matching TRBD2 (6 bases). CDR3 length equals 12 residues. CDR1 ENHRY and CDR2 SYGVKD come from the germline V gene. Trimming left V 8 bases short and J 6 bases short, with 14 bases between. As DNA, the CDR3 is TGTGCCATCGGGGGGTCCGTGGGCGAGCAGTACGTC. Amino acids: CAIGGSVGEQYV.

CDR3 DNA: TGTGCCAGCAGTTTCGCCCCGGGTGAGCAGTTCTTC. Its protein product is CASSFAPGEQFF. This chain joins TRBV28 and TRBJ2-1; D call uncertain. The CDR3 covers 12 residues. V was clipped by 3 bases and J by 9 bases, with 9 bases between them. CDR1 is MDHEN and CDR2 is SYDVKM in the germline V gene.

This clone was found once. The rearrangement uses TRBV27 and TRBJ2-3; D may be TRBD2 (5 bases). There are 12 residues in the CDR3. From germline, CDR1 is MNHEY and CDR2 SMNVEV (reference sequence). Trimming shortened V by 6 bases and J by 9 bases, and 13 bases separated the two germline ends. The CDR3 loop reads CASSLRGVTQYF. In nucleotides, the CDR3 is TGTGCCAGCAGCCTACGGGGAGTAACGCAGTATTTT.

The chain carries TRBV7-9 and TRBJ2-4; 12 nucleotides match TRBD2. Germline loops: CDR1 SEHNR, CDR2 FQNEAQ (reference sequence). The CDR3 loop spans 19 amino acids. Trimming took 5 bases from V and 1 from J; bases not matched to a gene: 12. The DNA for the CDR3 is TGTGCCAGCAGCCCCCCTAGCGGGGGGGCTCTAATGGCCAAAAACATTCAGTACTTC. Encoded protein: CASSPPSGGALMAKNIQYF.

This chain connects TRBV12-5 to TRBJ2-2, with 7 bases matching TRBD2. Germline V gives CDR1 LGHNT, CDR2 FRNRAP. The length of the CDR3 is 16 residues. The V segment lost 5 bases and the J segment 0 bases; nucleotides outside the gene matches: 6. CDR3 loop: CASGGRGPTNTGELFF. CDR3 bases: TGTGCTAGTGGTGGGAGGGGACCGACGAACACCGGGGAGCTGTTTTTT.

This chain joins TRBV7-2 and TRBJ2-6, with 11 positions matching TRBD2. The V gene end was trimmed by 5 bases and the J gene end by 0 bases; junction bases not matched to a gene: 6. Germline CDR1 is SGHTA and CDR2 is FQGNSA. The CDR3 covers 18 residues. This CDR3 is CASSPPSGGISGANVLTF. For the CDR3, the DNA is TGTGCCAGCAGCCCGCCTAGCGGGGGGATCTCTGGGGCCAACGTCCTGACTTTC.

This chain uses TRBV9 with TRBJ1-2; 8 positions match TRBD1. J gave up 4 bases and V 0 bases, and 5 bases lay outside the gene matches. CDR1 is SGDLS and CDR2 is YYNGEE in the germline V gene. The CDR3 has 15 residues. As DNA, the CDR3 is TGTGCCAGCAGCGTAGCCTTCGGACAGGGCTATGGCTACACCTTC. As protein: CASSVAFGQGYGYTF.

The rearrangement joins TRBV6-5 to TRBJ2-2; 7 nucleotides match TRBD2. V shed 4 bases, J shed 4 bases, and the junction held 9 bases outside the gene matches. Germline values: CDR1 MNHEY, CDR2 SVGAGI. This CDR3 comprises 16 residues. The CDR3 region is CASSSPFGGGTGELFF. DNA of the CDR3: TGTGCCAGCAGTTCGCCTTTTGGGGGGGGCACCGGGGAGCTGTTTTTT.

In DNA form, the CDR3 reads TGTGCCAGCAGTTTACCGGCCGGGGAGCTGTTTTTT. Translation: CASSLPAGELFF. The rearrangement uses TRBV28 and TRBJ2-2; D gene unclear. The CDR3 extends over 12 amino acids. Per germline, CDR1 MDHEN and CDR2 SYDVKM. Between the trimmed V and J ends, which lost 2 bases and 6 bases, there was a span of 4 bases.

The chain uses TRBV27 and TRBJ2-5; D is perhaps TRBD2 (6 bases). The CDR3 has 15 amino acids. The V gene's germline CDR1 is MNHEY and CDR2 SMNVEV (reference sequence). Trimming removed 5 bases from V and 2 bases from J, with 15 bases in between. The CDR3: CASSPMGSGQETQYF. CDR3 sequence (DNA): TGTGCCAGCAGTCCGATGGGTAGCGGTCAAGAGACCCAGTACTTC.

This CDR3 reads CASSPTHYEQYV. Here the CDR3 DNA reads TGTGCCAGCAGTCCGACACACTACGAGCAGTACGTC. The chain employs TRBV6-6 and TRBJ2-7; D unresolved. The CDR3 runs 12 residues. Germline CDR1 is MNHNY and CDR2 is SVGAGI (reference sequence). Trimming stripped 5 bases from V and 3 bases from J, with 8 bases between.

About this clone itself: This sample also contains other DNA sequences that code for the same CDR3. The chain joins TRBV9 to TRBJ2-5; D call uncertain. V gave up 0 bases and J gave up 3 bases, with 6 bases separating them. Germline CDR1 and CDR2: SGDLS and YYNGEE. The CDR3 loop spans 13 amino acids. CDR3 DNA: TGTGCCAGCAGCGTAGAAACAGAAGAGACCCAGTACTTC. Its translation: CASSVETEETQYF.

This chain uses TRBV6-5 with TRBJ1-5, with D possibly being TRBD1 (5 bases). CDR3 size: 13 residues. Germline assignment: CDR1 MNHEY and CDR2 SVGAGI. Trimming cost V 7 bases and J 7 bases, with 14 bases left between them. CDR3 sequence reads: CASTTGEGQPQHF. As DNA, the CDR3 is TGTGCCAGCACCACAGGCGAAGGCCAGCCCCAGCATTTT.

The table lists this clone with a count of one. The chain carries TRBV18 and TRBJ1-5; D unresolved. In germline, CDR1 is KGHSH, CDR2 LQKENI. CDR3 length: 15 amino acids. V shed 1 base and J shed 7 bases, with 14 bases lying between them. The DNA for the CDR3 is TGTGCCAGCTCACCACAGGAGGGTTTGAAACAGCCCCAGCATTTT. Translation: CASSPQEGLKQPQHF.

This chain connects TRBV5-5 to TRBJ2-2, with TRBD2 matching over 7 bases. CDR1 SGHKS and CDR2 YYEKEE come from the germline V gene (reference sequence). J lost 7 bases, V lost 2 bases, and 8 bases had no gene match. The CDR3 has 15 amino acids. DNA for the CDR3: TGTGCCAGCAGCTTCCAGACTAGCAGATTCGGGGAGCTGTTTTTT. The encoded protein is CASSFQTSRFGELFF.

The chain employs TRBV28 and TRBJ2-2; D is ambiguous. Germline values: CDR1 MDHEN, CDR2 SYDVKM. V was cut by 3 bases and J by 7 bases, with 12 bases left in between. CDR3 length equals 14 residues. The CDR3 nucleotides read TGTGCCAGCAGTTTTAGTTGGTTTGGCGGGGAGCTGTTTTTT. This encodes CASSFSWFGGELFF.

The V gene is TRBV19, the J gene TRBJ2-2; 8 nucleotides align to TRBD2. The junction had 11 bases not matched to a gene; V was cut back by 9 bases and J by 5 bases. The V gene's germline CDR1 is LNHDA and CDR2 SQIVND (reference sequence). The CDR3 covers 15 residues. CDR3 sequence reads: CASNKPGGATGELFF. In DNA form, the CDR3 reads TGTGCCAGCAACAAACCGGGGGGGGCAACCGGGGAGCTGTTTTTT.

The J gene is TRBJ1-6, the V gene TRBV5-1; no definite D call. Germline CDR1 SGHRS, CDR2 YFSETQ. V gave up 4 bases and J gave up 0 bases, with 5 bases separating them. CDR3 size: 14 residues. CDR3 nucleotide sequence: TGCGCCAGCAGCGAGAGCTCCTATAATTCACCCCTCCACTTT. Residues: CASSESSYNSPLHF.

The V call is TRBV7-6, the J call TRBJ2-2; D may be TRBD2 (5 bases). The germline V gene has CDR1 SGHVS and CDR2 FNYEAQ. V lost 5 bases to trimming and J lost 5 bases, with 15 bases between them. The CDR3 sequence is 15 residues long. CDR3 in DNA: TGTGCCAGCAGCGCCTTCGGGGAAGTAACCGGGGAGCTGTTTTTT. This gives the protein CASSAFGEVTGELFF.

The chain links TRBV5-4 to TRBJ1-3; D unresolved. V lost 3 bases to trimming and J lost 0 bases, with 4 bases between them. CDR3 length equals 13 residues. In germline, CDR1 is SGHNT, CDR2 YYREEE (reference sequence). The CDR3 region is CASSSGSGNTIYF. CDR3 DNA sequence: TGTGCCAGCAGCTCGGGCTCTGGAAACACCATATATTTT.

The gene calls are TRBV2 and TRBJ1-5; TRBD1 agrees at 8 bases. The trim removed 6 bases at V and 2 bases at J, leaving 12 bases unmatched. Germline V CDR1 and CDR2: SNHLY, FYNNEI. The CDR3 is 17 amino acids. This chain's CDR3 is CASREDRVAFGNQPQHF. For the CDR3, the DNA is TGTGCCAGCAGGGAGGACAGGGTCGCATTTGGCAATCAGCCCCAGCATTTT.